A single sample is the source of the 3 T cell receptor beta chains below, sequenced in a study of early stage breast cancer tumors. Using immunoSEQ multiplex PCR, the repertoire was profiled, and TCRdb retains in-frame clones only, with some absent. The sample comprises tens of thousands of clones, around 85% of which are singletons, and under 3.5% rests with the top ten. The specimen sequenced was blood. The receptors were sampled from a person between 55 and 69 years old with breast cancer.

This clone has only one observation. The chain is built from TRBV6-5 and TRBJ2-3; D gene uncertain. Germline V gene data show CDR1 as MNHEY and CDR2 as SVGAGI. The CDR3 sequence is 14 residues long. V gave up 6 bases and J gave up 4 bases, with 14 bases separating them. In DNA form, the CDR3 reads TGTGCCAGCAGACAAGCAGGAATACCAGATACGCAGTATTTT. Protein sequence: CASRQAGIPDTQYF.

The CDR3 sequence is CASSPSGGRYGYTF. For the CDR3, the DNA is TGTGCCAGCAGTCCCTCAGGGGGCCGCTATGGCTACACCTTC. V usage is TRBV6-5 and J usage is TRBJ1-2; 8 positions agree with TRBD1. The CDR3 sequence is 14 residues long. Germline V gene data show CDR1 as MNHEY and CDR2 as SVGAGI. The junction had 6 bases not matched to a gene; V was cut back by 5 bases and J by 4 bases.

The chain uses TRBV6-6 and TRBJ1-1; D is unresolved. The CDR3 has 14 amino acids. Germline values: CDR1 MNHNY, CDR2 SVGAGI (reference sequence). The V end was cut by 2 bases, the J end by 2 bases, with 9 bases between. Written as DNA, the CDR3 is TGTGCCAGCAGTTACGGGCGGGTAAACACTGAAGCTTTCTTT. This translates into CASSYGRVNTEAFF.